This passage covers 23 T cell receptor beta chains from one sample sequenced in a study of metastatic and nonmetastatic thyroid tumors (dated by TCRdb to the early 2020s). None of the patients had been given any treatment before thyroid surgery. Library preparation employed PCR. These reads were obtained on an Illumina HiSeq 4000. TCRdb ran its own pipeline on the public reads, namely fastp trimming at Q25 and MiXCR clone calling, and kept in-frame beta chains. Present in this sample are tens of thousands of clones, less than 30% of which were seen just once. The top ten hold 15% to 20% of the sample. The sequencing input was blood. The source of these receptors is a female donor with papillary thyroid cancer or a benign thyroid nodule (not recorded which). Some clones in this sample may be carry-over from other donors' samples.

This clone was seen only a few times. This chain uses TRBV19 with TRBJ2-7, with D maybe TRBD2 (6 bases). CDR1 and CDR2 (germline): LNHDA, SQIVND (reference sequence). The CDR3 consists of 14 residues. The ends were cut back, 2 bases at V and 1 base at J, with 9 bases in the middle. This chain's CDR3 is CASSISGASYEQYF. In DNA, the CDR3 is TGTGCCAGTAGTATATCGGGAGCGTCCTACGAGCAGTACTTC.

The chain employs TRBV6-1 and TRBJ2-2; D could derive from TRBD1 or TRBD2 (5 bases each). With 5 bases removed from V and 5 bases from J, the gap between germline ends came to 18 bases. Germline V gene sequence: CDR1 MNHNS, CDR2 SASEGT. CDR3 size: 16 residues. CDR3 sequence: CASSSHRGQGTGELFF. The CDR3 DNA sequence: TGTGCCAGCAGTTCACACCGGGGCCAAGGGACCGGGGAGCTGTTTTTT.

The chain couples TRBV19 to TRBJ2-7; D gene ambiguous. This CDR3 has 13 residues. The germline V gene encodes CDR1 LNHDA and CDR2 SQIVND (reference sequence). Between the trimmed V and J ends, which lost 5 bases and 2 bases, there was a span of 10 bases. The CDR3 sequence: CASSSAAAYEQYF. The CDR3 nucleotides are TGTGCCAGTAGTTCGGCCGCGGCCTACGAGCAGTACTTC. The full variable domain, with the rest looked up from reference TRBV19 and TRBJ2-7, is DGGITQSPKYLFRKEGQNVTLSCEQNLNHDAMYWYRQDPGQGLRLIYYSQIVNDFQKGDIAEGYSVSREKKESFPLTVTSAQKNPTAFYLCASSSAAAYEQYFGPGTRLTVT.

This clone was seen a handful of times. This chain uses TRBV7-9 with TRBJ2-7; D is undetermined. The germline V gene encodes CDR1 SEHNR and CDR2 FQNEAQ (reference sequence). The germline V and J ends were trimmed by 8 bases and 1 base, with 15 bases remaining between them. The CDR3 has 14 amino acids. The chain's CDR3 is CASGPGGMSYEQYF. CDR3 coding DNA: TGTGCCAGCGGCCCAGGTGGCATGTCCTACGAGCAGTACTTC.

This chain connects TRBV7-8 to TRBJ2-2; no reliable D call. CDR1 and CDR2 (germline): SGHVS, FQNEAQ. With 2 bases removed from V and 1 base from J, the gap between germline ends came to 11 bases. This CDR3 region has 16 residues. The DNA for the CDR3 is TGTGCCAGCAGCTTAATTGAATCGGGGAACACCGGGGAGCTGTTTTTT. This encodes CASSLIESGNTGELFF.

This clone appeared a few times. The chain uses TRBV25-1 and TRBJ1-2; D is unresolved. CDR1 and CDR2 (germline): MGHDK, SYGVNS. The CDR3 length is 13 residues. The germline V and J ends were trimmed by 1 base and 0 bases, with 3 bases remaining between them. CDR3 region: CASSESPNYGYTF. The CDR3 nucleotides read TGTGCCAGCAGTGAATCGCCTAACTATGGCTACACCTTC.

As for this clone: A read error is possible here, since a much larger clone lies one base away. This specimen includes other DNA sequences encoding the same CDR3. The chain uses TRBV4-2 and TRBJ1-1, with D tentatively TRBD1 (6 bases). Trimming shortened V by 0 bases and J by 5 bases, and 10 bases separated the two germline ends. The CDR3 runs 14 residues. CDR1 is LGHNA and CDR2 is YNFKEQ in the germline V gene. The CDR3 here is CASSQEGGTTEAFF. The CDR3 DNA reads TGTGCCAGCAGCCAAGAAGGGGGGACTACTGAAGCTTTCTTT.

This clone was observed at least ten times. This chain connects TRBV19 to TRBJ2-2, with D tentatively TRBD2 (6 bases). Trimming stripped 1 base from V and 5 bases from J, with 8 bases between. The CDR3 has 14 residues. CDR1 and CDR2 (germline): LNHDA, SQIVND (reference sequence). CDR3 amino acids: CASSIVGGTGELFF. The CDR3 coding sequence is TGTGCCAGTAGTATAGTCGGGGGTACCGGGGAGCTGTTTTTT.

The chain joins TRBV5-5 to TRBJ2-7; 7 positions agree with TRBD1. V dropped 3 bases and J dropped 2; count of bases not matched to a gene: 5. The germline gives CDR1 SGHKS, CDR2 YYEKEE (reference sequence). This CDR3 spans 14 amino acids. As DNA, the CDR3 is TGTGCCAGCAGCTCCCAGACAGGGCCCTACGAGCAGTACTTC. Translation gives CASSSQTGPYEQYF.

This rearrangement joins TRBV6-2 or TRBV6-3 to TRBJ2-7; D gene ambiguous. Germline CDR1 and CDR2: MNHEY and SVGEGT. The CDR3 has 14 residues. Trimming removed 6 bases from V and 0 bases from J, with 12 bases in between. The CDR3 bases are TGTGCCAGCAGCCTATCCGCACCCTCCTACGAGCAGTACTTC. Translated: CASSLSAPSYEQYF.

The table lists this clone with a few counts. The chain employs TRBV28 and TRBJ1-1, with D hard to call. In germline, CDR1 is MDHEN, CDR2 SYDVKM. The V end was cut by 6 bases, the J end by 5 bases, with 16 bases between. CDR3 size: 14 residues. CDR3 loop: CASSPERGWTEAFF. CDR3 coding DNA: TGTGCCAGCAGCCCTGAGCGGGGATGGACTGAAGCTTTCTTT.

This chain joins TRBV11-2 and TRBJ2-5; D uncertain. Germline CDR1 is SGHAT and CDR2 is FQNNGV. The CDR3 has 14 amino acids. V was trimmed by 2 bases and J by 2 bases, leaving 9 bases between them. DNA for the CDR3: TGTGCCAGCAGCTTATCTCGGCCACAAGAGACCCAGTACTTC. Translated, it gives CASSLSRPQETQYF. The whole variable domain, filled in from reference TRBV11-2 and TRBJ2-5, reads EAGVAQSPRYKIIEKRQSVAFWCNPISGHATLYWYQQILGQGPKLLIQFQNNGVVDDSQLPKDRFSAERLKGVDSTLKIQPAKLEDSAVYLCASSLSRPQETQYFGPGTRLLVL.

The CDR3 loop is CSARGVTGSNSPLHF. In nucleotides, the CDR3 is TGCAGTGCTAGAGGCGTAACAGGGAGTAATTCACCCCTCCACTTT. J is TRBJ1-6 and V is TRBV20-1, with D maybe TRBD1 (6 bases). Per the germline V gene, CDR1 is DFQATT and CDR2 is SNEGSKA (reference sequence). The CDR3 totals 15 residues. V was shortened by 1 base and J by 6 bases, with 13 bases between the two germline ends.

The sample holds many counts of this clone. The chain combines TRBV3-1 with TRBJ1-2; TRBD1 might be the D (5 bases). Trimming left V 0 bases short and J 5 bases short, with 10 bases between. The CDR3 length is 14 residues. Germline V CDR1 and CDR2: LGHDT, YNNKEL (reference sequence). This CDR3 reads CASSQDQGSYGYTF. The CDR3 DNA follows: TGTGCCAGCAGCCAAGATCAGGGAAGTTATGGCTACACCTTC. Supplemented by reference TRBV3-1 and TRBJ1-2, the full variable domain reads DTAVSQTPKYLVTQMGNDKSIKCEQNLGHDTMYWYKQDSKKFLKIMFSYNNKELIINETVPNRFSPKSPDKAHLNLHINSLELGDSAVYFCASSQDQGSYGYTFGSGTRLTVV.

This clone was seen a few times. This chain's CDR3 is CASSRAGVQPQHF. The CDR3 DNA reads as TGTGCCAGCAGTCGCGCAGGGGTTCAGCCCCAGCATTTT. This chain connects TRBV28 to TRBJ1-5; tentatively, D is TRBD1 (6 bases). CDR3 length: 13 residues. The germline V gene has CDR1 MDHEN and CDR2 SYDVKM. Deletions cut 5 bases from V and 6 bases from J, with 11 bases between. Combining the CDR3 with reference TRBV28 and TRBJ1-5 gives the whole variable domain DVKVTQSSRYLVKRTGEKVFLECVQDMDHENMFWYRQDPGLGLRLIYFSYDVKMKEKGDIPEGYSVSREKKERFSLILESASTNQTSMYLCASSRAGVQPQHFGDGTRLSIL.

This clone was found many times. The chain is built from TRBV5-1 and TRBJ2-3; 13 nucleotides agree with TRBD2. Germline CDR1 and CDR2: SGHRS and YFSETQ. This CDR3 spans 18 amino acids. V lost 0 bases, J lost 1 base, and 5 bases stayed unmatched. The CDR3, as DNA: TGCGCCAGCAGCTTGGGACTAGCGGGAGGAGCTGGCACAGATACGCAGTATTTT. As protein: CASSLGLAGGAGTDTQYF.

This clone showed up just a few times. This sequence joins TRBV10-3 and TRBJ2-1; perhaps TRBD2 as D (6 bases). Between the trimmed V and J ends, which lost 6 bases and 0 bases, there was a span of 15 bases. The CDR3 loop spans 16 amino acids. The germline CDR1 and CDR2 sequences are ENHRY and SYGVKD. The CDR3 sequence is CAIRGEDGSSYNEQFF. The CDR3, as DNA: TGTGCCATCAGAGGGGAGGACGGGAGCTCCTACAATGAGCAGTTCTTC.

The genes are TRBV6-1 and TRBJ2-7; 9 bases agree with TRBD2. CDR1 MNHNS and CDR2 SASEGT come from the germline V gene. The CDR3 spans 15 residues. V shed 2 bases and J 6 bases; nucleotides not matched to a gene: 8. The CDR3: CASSELTRSGGEQYF. In DNA, the CDR3 is TGTGCCAGCAGTGAACTGACCCGTAGCGGGGGCGAGCAGTACTTC.

The rearrangement joins TRBV11-2 to TRBJ2-3; no clear D gene. The CDR3 is 17 amino acids. Germline assignment: CDR1 SGHAT and CDR2 FQNNGV. V was cut by 1 base and J by 2 bases, with 16 bases left in between. The CDR3: CASSLALFPGVTDTQYF. DNA of the CDR3: TGTGCCAGCAGCTTAGCTCTGTTCCCAGGTGTCACAGATACGCAGTATTTT.

This chain joins TRBV6-2 or TRBV6-3 and TRBJ1-1; perhaps TRBD1 as D (6 bases). Trimming took off 6 bases at V and 0 bases at J, with 20 bases between the two ends. This CDR3 has 17 amino acids. Germline assignment: CDR1 MNHEY and CDR2 SVGEGT. This CDR3 is CASRLDRRGYLNTEAFF. In DNA, the CDR3 is TGTGCCAGCAGACTCGATCGTAGGGGGTACTTGAACACTGAAGCTTTCTTT.

The chain is built from TRBV28 and TRBJ2-5; 11 nucleotides agree with TRBD1. This CDR3 has 15 residues. V lost 3 bases to trimming and J lost 2 bases; unmatched junction nucleotides: 2. Germline V lookup: CDR1 MDHEN, CDR2 SYDVKM. The CDR3 loop reads CASSFGTGGQETQYF. The DNA for the CDR3 is TGTGCCAGCAGTTTCGGGACAGGGGGACAAGAGACCCAGTACTTC.

The V call is TRBV7-3, the J call TRBJ2-2; the D is unclear. The germline CDR1 and CDR2 sequences are SGHTA and FQGTGA. The CDR3 covers 12 residues. V gave up 5 bases and J gave up 7 bases, with 8 bases separating them. This CDR3 is CASSRNGGELFF. The CDR3 nucleotides are TGTGCCAGCAGCCGAAATGGCGGGGAGCTGTTTTTT.

By proportion, this clone is medium-sized. The chain joins TRBV28 to TRBJ2-1; perhaps TRBD2 as D (5 bases). The CDR3 is 12 residues long. The germline CDR1 and CDR2 sequences are MDHEN and SYDVKM. V was shortened by 5 bases and J by 7 bases, with 9 bases between the two germline ends. The DNA for the CDR3 is TGTGCCAGCAGTCCACCGGGGAATGAGCAGTTCTTC. It yields the protein CASSPPGNEQFF.